This TCR beta chain came from a study of T cell repertoires in cytomegalovirus infection. This clonotype has a handful of counts. TCRdb itself ran the reads through MiXCR, one entry per CDR3 protein. The table has roughly 230,000 distinct CDR3 sequences, 15% to 20% seen once. V gave up 3 bases and J gave up 8 bases; unmatched junction bases: 4. Germline values: CDR1 SEHNR, CDR2 FQNEAQ (reference sequence). The CDR3 spans 12 residues. The sequenced sample was CD8+ T cells from PBMCs. The chain combines TRBV7-9 with TRBJ2-7, with 7 bases fitting TRBD1. This TCR derives from a human donor in good health (CMV status not recorded). Some clones in this sample may be carry-over from other donors' samples. CDR3 DNA sequence: TGTGCCAGCAGCTTTGGGACAGCACAGCAGTACTTC. Its protein is CASSFGTAQQYF.